The 16 T cell receptor beta chains listed next were all sequenced from one sample in a study of PD-1 blockade in classical Hodgkin lymphoma. Assay used: immunoSEQ multiplex PCR; TCRdb lists only in-frame clones, some missing. The profile shows around 60,000 clones, around 94% of them singletons. The sample's time point: cycle 4 day 1 (C4D1), after 5 to 7 weeks of nivolumab. All trial patients relapsed after autologous stem cell transplantation. This material consisted of peripheral blood mononuclear cells (PBMCs), taken before the fourth cycle of nivolumab. The receptors here all came from a human donor with classical Hodgkin lymphoma.

The chain couples TRBV9 to TRBJ1-5; D might be TRBD1 (5 bases). This CDR3 region has 15 residues. Germline-derived CDR1 and CDR2 are SGDLS and YYNGEE. The ends were cut back, 4 bases at V and 1 base at J, with 12 bases in the middle. CDR3 residues: CASSLEGESNQPQHF. Here the CDR3 DNA reads TGTGCCAGCAGCTTAGAAGGGGAGAGCAATCAGCCCCAGCATTTT. Looking up the rest from reference TRBV9 and TRBJ1-5 gives the full variable domain: DSGVTQTPKHLITATGQRVTLRCSPRSGDLSVYWYQQSLDQGLQFLIQYYNGEERAKGNILERFSAQQFPDLHSELNLSSLELGDSALYFCASSLEGESNQPQHFGDGTRLSIL.

V is TRBV11-2 and J is TRBJ1-2; 7 bases are shared with TRBD1. Germline CDR1 and CDR2: SGHAT and FQNNGV. J was trimmed by 2 bases and V by 5 bases; bases with no gene match: 8. CDR3 length equals 15 residues. The CDR3 coding sequence is TGTGCCAGCAGCCCCCAGGGACAGCTGAACTATGGCTACACCTTC. Translated, it gives CASSPQGQLNYGYTF.

The chain has TRBV28 and TRBJ2-3, with 8 bases aligning to TRBD2. Per germline, CDR1 MDHEN and CDR2 SYDVKM. The J segment lost 1 base and the V segment lost 4 bases, leaving 7 bases of the junction unmatched. The CDR3 is made up of 16 amino acids. The CDR3 spells CASSSRDSGGTDTQYF. CDR3 DNA: TGTGCCAGCAGTTCCCGAGATAGCGGGGGCACAGATACGCAGTATTTT.

The rearrangement links TRBV28 to TRBJ2-3, with no clear D. V dropped 5 bases and J dropped 0 bases, with 12 bases sitting between them. The germline V gene encodes CDR1 MDHEN and CDR2 SYDVKM. The CDR3 runs 15 residues. CDR3 in DNA: TGTGCCAGCAGTCTTGATTTGACGAGCACAGATACGCAGTATTTT. This sequence encodes CASSLDLTSTDTQYF.

This clone was recorded only once. V is TRBV30 and J is TRBJ2-2; D is undetermined. The CDR3 runs to 13 residues. Germline CDR1 is GTSNPN and CDR2 is SVGIG (reference sequence). The ends were cut back, 4 bases at V and 1 base at J, with 7 bases in the middle. The CDR3 nucleotides read TGTGCCTGGAATCGCAAGAACACCGGGGAGCTGTTTTTT. Residues: CAWNRKNTGELFF.

The rearrangement uses TRBV19 and TRBJ1-5; 9 bases align to TRBD1. This CDR3 has 14 residues. V trimming: 3 bases; J trimming: 4 bases; junction bases outside the gene matches: 1. Germline CDR1 reads LNHDA; CDR2 reads SQIVND (reference sequence). For the CDR3, the DNA is TGTGCCAGTAGTATTGGGACAGGGAATCAGCCCCAGCATTTT. Translated, it gives CASSIGTGNQPQHF.

In DNA, the CDR3 is TGTGCCAGCAGCCCCAATCGGGTAAACTATGGCTACACCTTC. It is translated as CASSPNRVNYGYTF. V and J are TRBV5-6 and TRBJ1-2, with D hard to call. This CDR3 spans 14 amino acids. The ends were cut back, 4 bases at V and 2 bases at J, with 12 bases in the middle. Germline CDR1 is SGHDT and CDR2 is YYEEEE.

This rearrangement joins TRBV5-1 to TRBJ1-1; possible D gene TRBD1, 6 bases. The CDR3 totals 14 residues. CDR1 and CDR2 from the germline V gene are SGHRS and YFSETQ. Between the trimmed V and J ends, which lost 3 bases and 0 bases, there was a span of 9 bases. This chain's CDR3 is CASSSGVMNTEAFF. CDR3 nucleotide sequence: TGCGCCAGCAGCTCAGGGGTGATGAACACTGAAGCTTTCTTT.

The rearrangement uses TRBV9 and TRBJ2-7; TRBD1 aligns across 12 bases. Trimming cost V 0 bases and J 4 bases; bases outside gene matches: 8. The CDR3 is 17 amino acids. Germline values: CDR1 SGDLS, CDR2 YYNGEE. The CDR3 sequence: CASSVAFRDRGRYEQYF. As DNA, the CDR3 is TGTGCCAGCAGCGTAGCCTTCCGGGACAGGGGGCGGTACGAGCAGTACTTC. The full variable domain, in which reference TRBV9 and TRBJ2-7 provide the parts outside the CDR3, is DSGVTQTPKHLITATGQRVTLRCSPRSGDLSVYWYQQSLDQGLQFLIQYYNGEERAKGNILERFSAQQFPDLHSELNLSSLELGDSALYFCASSVAFRDRGRYEQYFGPGTRLTVT.

This chain joins TRBV2 and TRBJ2-3; weak D call: TRBD1 (6 bases). This CDR3 has 14 amino acids. The ends were cut back, 7 bases at V and 2 bases at J, with 13 bases in the middle. The germline CDR1 and CDR2 sequences are SNHLY and FYNNEI. The CDR3 loop is CASISRGLTDTQYF. CDR3 in DNA: TGTGCCAGCATCAGCAGGGGCCTCACAGATACGCAGTATTTT.

The V call is TRBV28, the J call TRBJ2-7; the D gene is possibly TRBD1 (5 bases). In germline, CDR1 is MDHEN, CDR2 SYDVKM. Trimming removed 7 bases from V and 1 base from J, with 17 bases in between. This CDR3 comprises 15 residues. CDR3 DNA sequence: TGTGCCAGCACCACTCAGGGTGCGTCTTCCTACGAGCAGTACTTC. As protein: CASTTQGASSYEQYF.

The chain employs TRBV28 and TRBJ1-5; a weak D match, TRBD1 (5 bases). CDR1 MDHEN and CDR2 SYDVKM come from the germline V gene. Between the trimmed V and J ends, which lost 5 bases and 3 bases, there was a span of 14 bases. The CDR3 extends over 15 amino acids. In DNA, the CDR3 is TGTGCCAGCAGTAGAGTCCAGGGCAACAATCAGCCCCAGCATTTT. Translation gives CASSRVQGNNQPQHF. The full variable domain, in which reference TRBV28 and TRBJ1-5 provide the parts outside the CDR3, is DVKVTQSSRYLVKRTGEKVFLECVQDMDHENMFWYRQDPGLGLRLIYFSYDVKMKEKGDIPEGYSVSREKKERFSLILESASTNQTSMYLCASSRVQGNNQPQHFGDGTRLSIL.

The J gene is TRBJ1-1, the V gene TRBV6-4; D gene unclear. Trimming took off 2 bases at V and 5 bases at J, with 9 bases between the two ends. Germline values: CDR1 MRHNA, CDR2 SNTAGT. This CDR3 contains 13 residues. The CDR3 bases are TGTGCCAGCAGTGACGGGGTGAGGACTGAAGCTTTCTTT. This sequence encodes CASSDGVRTEAFF.

This chain connects TRBV18 to TRBJ2-3, with D unclear. V was clipped by 1 base and J by 0 bases, with 5 bases between them. CDR1 and CDR2 from the germline V gene are KGHSH and LQKENI. The CDR3 contains 14 residues. The CDR3 coding sequence is TGTGCCAGCTCACCACTAACAAGCACAGATACGCAGTATTTT. Translating it yields CASSPLTSTDTQYF.

The chain recombines TRBV5-6 with TRBJ2-5; D is tentatively TRBD1 or TRBD2 (5 bases each). The germline CDR1 and CDR2 sequences are SGHDT and YYEEEE. The CDR3 is made up of 13 amino acids. Trimming removed 4 bases from V and 0 bases from J, with 7 bases in between. The CDR3 DNA reads TGTGCCAGCAGCCCGGGACACCAAGAGACCCAGTACTTC. It translates to CASSPGHQETQYF.

This clone turned up a few times. CDR3 protein: CASSFRDRDDYEQYF. Written as DNA, the CDR3 is TGTGCCAGCAGCTTCCGGGACAGGGACGATTACGAGCAGTACTTC. The chain recombines TRBV7-9 with TRBJ2-7; 9 bases agree with TRBD1. CDR3 length: 15 amino acids. Germline CDR1 reads SEHNR; CDR2 reads FQNEAQ (reference sequence). After removal of 3 bases from V and 4 bases from J, the junction contained 7 bases not matched to a gene.